Below, 5 T cell receptor beta chains from the same sample are listed, as sequenced in a study of shared clonotypes between healthy human individuals. Using immunoSEQ multiplex PCR, the repertoire was profiled, and TCRdb retains in-frame clones only, with some absent. The data hold 450,000 to 700,000 clones, with around 95% observed a single time. CD45RO-negative CD8 cells positively selected for CCR7 made up the naive population, which excluded terminally differentiated effector memory CD45RA+ cells. The sample taken for sequencing was naive CD8+ T cells sorted from blood. The receptors were sampled from a young woman in good health.

The chain has TRBV4-1 and TRBJ1-2; 8 nucleotides match TRBD1. The CDR3 loop spans 16 amino acids. Germline CDR1 is MGHRA and CDR2 is YSYEKL. V was clipped by 1 base and J by 8 bases; unmatched bases: 12. For the CDR3, the DNA is TGCGCCAGCAGCCAAGTGAGAGGGTCCAGGGGGCAAGGCTACACCTTC. Amino acids: CASSQVRGSRGQGYTF.

The CDR3, as DNA: TGTGCCAGCAGTTTGTCCGCGGGACGGGTCTACAATGAGCAGTTCTTC. Its translation: CASSLSAGRVYNEQFF. This chain connects TRBV27 to TRBJ2-1, with D possibly TRBD2 on 6 matching bases. Germline loops: CDR1 MNHEY, CDR2 SMNVEV (reference sequence). V was cut by 3 bases and J by 3 bases, with 15 bases left in between. This CDR3 spans 16 amino acids.

V usage is TRBV28 and J usage is TRBJ2-1, with TRBD2 matching over 7 bases. J gave up 0 bases and V 4 bases, and 9 bases lay outside the gene matches. CDR1 is MDHEN and CDR2 is SYDVKM in the germline V gene. There are 17 residues in the CDR3. The DNA for the CDR3 is TGTGCCAGCAGTTACCCGGGCCGCGGGAGCTCCTACAATGAGCAGTTCTTC. It codes for CASSYPGRGSSYNEQFF. The complete variable domain, with remaining parts taken from reference TRBV28 and TRBJ2-1, reads DVKVTQSSRYLVKRTGEKVFLECVQDMDHENMFWYRQDPGLGLRLIYFSYDVKMKEKGDIPEGYSVSREKKERFSLILESASTNQTSMYLCASSYPGRGSSYNEQFFGPGTRLTVL.

J is TRBJ2-1 and V is TRBV5-1, with D maybe TRBD1 (6 bases). The CDR3 consists of 11 residues. In germline, CDR1 is SGHRS, CDR2 YFSETQ. V lost 4 bases, J lost 9 bases, and 8 bases lay in between. The DNA of the CDR3 is TGCGCCAGCAGCGAGGACAGTGAGCAGTTCTTC. Translation: CASSEDSEQFF.

V and J are TRBV2 and TRBJ2-5; 16 bases map to TRBD2. This CDR3 comprises 15 residues. Trimming at V came to 6 bases and at J to 4 bases, leaving 2 bases not matched to a gene. Germline V gene lookup returns CDR1 SNHLY and CDR2 FYNNEI. Here the CDR3 reads CASRGLAGGGETQYF. As DNA, the CDR3 is TGTGCCAGCAGGGGACTAGCGGGAGGGGGAGAGACCCAGTACTTC.